The 18 T cell receptor beta chains reported below all come from one sample, sequenced in a study of blood T cell repertoires in COVID-19. Clones were read by immunoSEQ multiplex PCR, and TCRdb kept only the in-frame ones, dropping some. The sample includes under 350,000 clones, around 90% of them seen just once. The sample taken for sequencing was peripheral blood. The receptors were sampled from a woman in her 30s with COVID-19, enrolled during active disease.

The genes are TRBV29-1 and TRBJ2-7, with D possibly matching TRBD2 (7 bases). Germline V gives CDR1 SQVTM, CDR2 ANQGSEA. CDR3 length: 12 residues. The V and J ends lost 1 base and 6 bases respectively, with 10 bases between them. Here the CDR3 reads CSVEVGGREQYF. The CDR3 region has the DNA TGCAGCGTTGAAGTCGGGGGGCGCGAGCAGTACTTC.

The chain is built from TRBV7-9 and TRBJ2-3; 8 positions agree with TRBD2. The V gene end was trimmed by 3 bases and the J gene end by 5 bases; junction bases not matched to a gene: 10. This CDR3 spans 16 amino acids. CDR1 is SEHNR, CDR2 FQNEAQ, per germline (reference sequence). For the CDR3, the DNA is TGTGCCAGCAGCTTCAACCGAGCGGGAGACAGAGATACGCAGTATTTT. Translating gives CASSFNRAGDRDTQYF.

The chain couples TRBV30 to TRBJ1-5, with D unresolved. Germline CDR1 GTSNPN, CDR2 SVGIG (reference sequence). The CDR3 consists of 14 residues. V was pared by 4 bases and J by 4 bases, with 14 bases between. Written as DNA, the CDR3 is TGTGCCTGGAACAAACAGTCACTGAATCAGCCCCAGCATTTT. Translated, it gives CAWNKQSLNQPQHF. Looking up the rest from reference TRBV30 and TRBJ1-5 gives the full variable domain: SQTIHQWPATLVQPVGSPLSLECTVEGTSNPNLYWYRQAAGRGLQLLFYSVGIGQISSEVPQNLSASRPQDRQFILSSKKLLLSDSGFYLCAWNKQSLNQPQHFGDGTRLSIL.

V gene TRBV6-2 or TRBV6-3 combines with J gene TRBJ1-6; TRBD1 is a possible D gene (6 bases). V was shortened by 0 bases and J by 5 bases, with 8 bases between the two germline ends. Per the germline V gene, CDR1 is MNHEY and CDR2 is SVGEGT. The CDR3 consists of 15 residues. CDR3: CASSYSDRNNSPLHF. The CDR3 DNA is TGTGCCAGCAGTTACTCCGACAGGAATAATTCACCCCTCCACTTT.

The V call is TRBV5-1, the J call TRBJ2-6; 7 positions agree with TRBD1. This CDR3 comprises 18 residues. Trimming removed 1 base from V and 0 bases from J; junction bases left unmatched: 7. Germline-derived CDR1 and CDR2 are SGHRS and YFSETQ. The CDR3 region is CASSLSTGDISGANVLTF. CDR3 in DNA: TGCGCCAGCAGCTTGAGTACAGGGGATATCTCTGGGGCCAACGTCCTGACTTTC.

V gene TRBV9 combines with J gene TRBJ2-7; D possibly corresponds to TRBD2 (6 bases). The V end was cut by 0 bases, the J end by 6 bases, with 16 bases between. The CDR3 sequence is 15 residues long. Germline-derived CDR1 and CDR2 are SGDLS and YYNGEE. The CDR3 DNA reads TGTGCCAGCAGCGTAGGCGGGGCCCCCACGGGCGAGCAGTACTTC. Protein product: CASSVGGAPTGEQYF. The entire variable domain, with the rest obtained from reference TRBV9 and TRBJ2-7, is as follows: DSGVTQTPKHLITATGQRVTLRCSPRSGDLSVYWYQQSLDQGLQFLIQYYNGEERAKGNILERFSAQQFPDLHSELNLSSLELGDSALYFCASSVGGAPTGEQYFGPGTRLTVT.

The chain recombines TRBV30 with TRBJ2-1; 10 nucleotides align to TRBD2. The CDR3 has 15 residues. V shed 2 bases, J shed 1 base, and the junction held 2 bases outside the gene matches. Germline V gene data show CDR1 as GTSNPN and CDR2 as SVGIG (reference sequence). This CDR3 reads CAWSRLAGSYNEQFF. CDR3 nucleotides: TGTGCCTGGAGTAGACTAGCGGGTTCCTACAATGAGCAGTTCTTC.

The V and J genes are TRBV12-3 or TRBV12-4 and TRBJ2-3; D is perhaps TRBD2 (5 bases). V dropped 6 bases and J dropped 4 bases, with 5 bases sitting between them. This CDR3 region has 11 residues. CDR3 nucleotide sequence: TGTGCCAGCAGACTAGCAGATACGCAGTATTTT. As protein: CASRLADTQYF.

This clone has more than one count but fewer than ten. The genes are TRBV7-9 and TRBJ2-7, with D perhaps matching TRBD1 (5 bases). CDR3 length equals 15 residues. Germline V lookup: CDR1 SEHNR, CDR2 FQNEAQ (reference sequence). The V gene lost 0 bases and the J gene lost 0 bases, with 9 bases spanning the gap. The CDR3 nucleotides read TGTGCCAGCAGCTTAGCAGGGGCCCTCTCCTACGAGCAGTACTTC. Amino acid sequence: CASSLAGALSYEQYF.

This sequence joins TRBV6-2 or TRBV6-3 and TRBJ1-6, with D possibly being TRBD1 (6 bases). The CDR3 consists of 16 residues. Germline loops: CDR1 MNHEY, CDR2 SVGEGT. V shed 5 bases and J shed 14 bases, with 25 bases lying between them. The CDR3: CASSPRDISSGRALHF. CDR3 nucleotides: TGTGCCAGCAGTCCCCGGGACATCTCCTCGGGTCGGGCCCTCCACTTT.

The rearrangement uses TRBV6-6 and TRBJ2-5; perhaps TRBD2 as D (6 bases). Germline loops: CDR1 MNHNY, CDR2 SVGAGI (reference sequence). V was clipped by 2 bases and J by 4 bases, with 8 bases between them. The length of the CDR3 is 13 residues. CDR3 sequence: CASSYGGTETQYF. The CDR3 DNA reads as TGTGCCAGCAGTTACGGGGGGACAGAGACCCAGTACTTC.

The rearrangement links TRBV18 to TRBJ1-1; the D gene is possibly TRBD1 (5 bases). Germline V CDR1 and CDR2: KGHSH, LQKENI. V was shortened by 3 bases and J by 11 bases, with 13 bases between the two germline ends. CDR3 length: 12 residues. The CDR3 sequence is CASSPGGVMAFF. CDR3 DNA sequence: TGTGCCAGCTCACCCGGGGGGGTCATGGCTTTCTTT.

The genes are TRBV5-4 and TRBJ1-2; possible D gene TRBD1, 5 bases. Germline V gives CDR1 SGHNT, CDR2 YYREEE (reference sequence). The CDR3 has 16 amino acids. The germline V and J ends were trimmed by 0 bases and 1 base, with 13 bases remaining between them. The chain's CDR3 is CASSLVGKGLNYGYTF. In DNA, the CDR3 is TGTGCCAGCAGCTTGGTGGGGAAGGGGCTTAACTATGGCTACACCTTC.

The V call is TRBV7-8, the J call TRBJ2-1; D is unresolved. Germline CDR1 is SGHVS and CDR2 is FQNEAQ. Deletions cut 5 bases from V and 2 bases from J, with 10 bases between. This CDR3 has 14 amino acids. DNA of the CDR3: TGTGCCAGCAGCCGAGCGTGGCCCTACAATGAGCAGTTCTTC. Residues: CASSRAWPYNEQFF.

This clone was counted ten times or more. This rearrangement joins TRBV12-3 or TRBV12-4 to TRBJ2-2, with 7 nucleotides matching TRBD2. This CDR3 spans 13 amino acids. Trimming at V came to 8 bases and at J to 5 bases, leaving 5 bases not matched to a gene. CDR3 sequence: CASEPGGTGELFF. The CDR3, as DNA: TGTGCCAGCGAGCCGGGGGGTACCGGGGAGCTGTTTTTT.

The V and J genes are TRBV4-2 and TRBJ2-7; 13 nucleotides align to TRBD2. V shed 0 bases and J 4 bases; nucleotides not matched to a gene: 3. This CDR3 region has 16 residues. Germline-derived CDR1 and CDR2 are LGHNA and YNFKEQ. CDR3 DNA sequence: TGTGCCAGCAGCCAAGAGCCGGGACTAGCGGGATACGAGCAGTACTTC. Translation: CASSQEPGLAGYEQYF.

The genes are TRBV19 and TRBJ1-2; D not certain. Per the germline V gene, CDR1 is LNHDA and CDR2 is SQIVND (reference sequence). With 4 bases removed from V and 8 bases from J, the gap between germline ends came to 11 bases. There are 12 residues in the CDR3. In DNA form, the CDR3 reads TGTGCCAGTAGTACCCGGTCCAGGGGCTACACCTTC. It is translated as CASSTRSRGYTF. The variable domain in full, with the rest retrieved from reference TRBV19 and TRBJ1-2, is DGGITQSPKYLFRKEGQNVTLSCEQNLNHDAMYWYRQDPGQGLRLIYYSQIVNDFQKGDIAEGYSVSREKKESFPLTVTSAQKNPTAFYLCASSTRSRGYTFGSGTRLTVV.

This clone has a handful of counts. The V and J genes are TRBV30 and TRBJ1-5; 7 bases are a match to TRBD1. CDR3 length: 12 amino acids. V shed 6 bases and J 6 bases; nucleotides not matched to a gene: 5. Per germline, CDR1 GTSNPN and CDR2 SVGIG (reference sequence). CDR3 residues: CACGTASQPQHF. The CDR3 nucleotides read TGTGCCTGTGGGACAGCTAGTCAGCCCCAGCATTTT.